One and the same sample provided the 29 T cell receptor beta chains below, sequenced in a study of cytomegalovirus exposure and HLA in healthy donors. Here immunoSEQ multiplex PCR was the method, and the copy in TCRdb shows in-frame clones only, minus some. The data show approximately 150,000 clones, with roughly 83% seen just once and 10% held by the top ten. Source material: PBMCs. The receptors stem from a man aged 25 to 40 in good health and CMV-seropositive.

The chain recombines TRBV4-1 with TRBJ2-3; 10 bases align to TRBD2. The CDR3 runs 16 residues. The germline gives CDR1 MGHRA, CDR2 YSYEKL. The V and J ends lost 4 bases and 1 base, in that order; junction bases with no gene match: 5. In nucleotides, the CDR3 is TGCGCCAGCAGCCCCCTAGGGACTAGCGGCACAGATACGCAGTATTTT. It yields the protein CASSPLGTSGTDTQYF.

This clone has just one count. This sequence joins TRBV10-3 and TRBJ2-1; 8 bases align to TRBD2. The trim removed 10 bases at V and 6 bases at J, leaving 8 bases unmatched. CDR3 length: 13 amino acids. In germline, CDR1 is ENHRY, CDR2 SYGVKD. CDR3 loop: CATAAGVGNEQFF. Here the CDR3 DNA reads TGTGCCACGGCAGCGGGAGTTGGCAATGAGCAGTTCTTC.

In this sample, this clone turned up a few times. The gene calls are TRBV4-1 and TRBJ1-1; D perhaps matches TRBD1 (5 bases). V was cut by 0 bases and J by 8 bases, with 10 bases left in between. Germline V gene sequence: CDR1 MGHRA, CDR2 YSYEKL. The CDR3 is 13 amino acids. The CDR3 region has the DNA TGCGCCAGCAGCCAAGAGTTAAGGGGAGAAGCTTTCTTT. Its translation is CASSQELRGEAFF.

The chain has TRBV4-1 and TRBJ2-4, with a possible D match to TRBD1 (5 bases). The CDR3 has 17 amino acids. Deletions cut 0 bases from V and 0 bases from J, with 12 bases between. CDR1 is MGHRA and CDR2 is YSYEKL in the germline V gene. The CDR3, as DNA: TGCGCCAGCAGCCAAGAGCCGACAGCCGTAGCCAAAAACATTCAGTACTTC. Translation: CASSQEPTAVAKNIQYF.

The table lists this clone with a count of one. The V call is TRBV23-1, the J call TRBJ1-2; TRBD1 agrees at 7 bases. TRBV23-1 is known as an ORF, though its function is uncertain. This CDR3 is 17 amino acids long. Losses at the gene ends were 0 bases for V and 1 base for J; bases not matched to a gene: 8. CDR3 DNA: TGCGCCAGCAGTCAATCGGGGCGTACAGGGGTTAACTATGGCTACACCTTC. This gives the protein CASSQSGRTGVNYGYTF.

The chain recombines TRBV15 with TRBJ1-2; D gene unclear. CDR3 length equals 15 residues. Germline assignment: CDR1 LNHNV and CDR2 YYDKDF (reference sequence). Trimming left V 0 bases short and J 3 bases short, with 11 bases between. The CDR3 nucleotides read TGTGCCACCAGCAGAGATCAAACGGAGGACTATGGCTACACCTTC. This translates into CATSRDQTEDYGYTF. Drawing the rest from reference TRBV15 and TRBJ1-2, the complete variable domain is DAMVIQNPRYQVTQFGKPVTLSCSQTLNHNVMYWYQQKSSQAPKLLFHYYDKDFNNEADTPDNFQSRRPNTSFCFLDIRSPGLGDTAMYLCATSRDQTEDYGYTFGSGTRLTVV.

V usage is TRBV5-1 and J usage is TRBJ2-2; D gene uncertain. V lost 2 bases and J lost 1, with 9 bases in between. Per the germline V gene, CDR1 is SGHRS and CDR2 is YFSETQ. This CDR3 is built from 15 residues. The CDR3 region has the DNA TGCGCCAGCAGCTTCCGCGTGTTGAACACCGGGGAGCTGTTTTTT. Encoded protein: CASSFRVLNTGELFF.

The chain has TRBV7-3 and TRBJ1-2; D possibly corresponds to TRBD1 (6 bases). The CDR3 runs to 17 residues. V lost 5 bases to trimming and J lost 7 bases, with 26 bases between them. CDR1 is SGHTA, CDR2 FQGTGA, per germline. The CDR3 protein is CASSPGGTKGELSGYTF. The CDR3 region has the DNA TGTGCCAGCAGCCCGGGAGGAACAAAGGGGGAGTTGTCTGGCTACACCTTC. Full variable domain (outside the CDR3, taken from reference TRBV7-3 and TRBJ1-2): GAGVSQTPSNKVTEKGKYVELRCDPISGHTALYWYRQSLGQGPEFLIYFQGTGAADDSGLPNDRFFAVRPEGSVSTLKIQRTERGDSAVYLCASSPGGTKGELSGYTFGSGTRLTVV.

J is TRBJ2-7 and V is TRBV29-1, with 8 bases that match TRBD1. Germline loops: CDR1 SQVTM, CDR2 ANQGSEA. The CDR3 consists of 12 residues. The trim removed 6 bases at V and 1 base at J, leaving 2 bases unmatched. The CDR3 region is CSVGQESYEQYF. CDR3 coding DNA: TGCAGCGTGGGACAGGAGTCCTACGAGCAGTACTTC.

This sequence joins TRBV7-2 and TRBJ1-3, with a weak D call TRBD1 (6 bases). This CDR3 has 14 amino acids. V was clipped by 2 bases and J by 3 bases, with 8 bases between them. Germline CDR1 and CDR2: SGHTA and FQGNSA. The CDR3 spells CASSLQGNGNTIYF. The CDR3 DNA is TGTGCCAGCAGCTTACAGGGGAATGGAAACACCATATATTTT.

The chain carries TRBV6-5 and TRBJ2-1; 9 bases match TRBD2. Germline V CDR1 and CDR2: MNHEY, SVGAGI. Unmatched junction bases numbered 9, after V lost 7 bases and J lost 5 bases. The length of the CDR3 is 15 residues. DNA of the CDR3: TGTGCCAGCACCGCGGGGGGGACTAATCACAATGAGCAGTTCTTC. This codes for CASTAGGTNHNEQFF.

The chain carries TRBV28 and TRBJ1-2; D gene uncertain. Per the germline V gene, CDR1 is MDHEN and CDR2 is SYDVKM. Trimming stripped 10 bases from V and 2 bases from J, with 8 bases between. The CDR3 length is 11 residues. CDR3 residues: CATARNYGYTF. The CDR3 DNA reads TGTGCCACCGCGCGGAACTATGGCTACACCTTC.

The genes are TRBV5-4 and TRBJ1-1, with D possibly being TRBD1 (5 bases). The CDR3 runs 14 residues. The germline CDR1 and CDR2 sequences are SGHNT and YYREEE (reference sequence). V was shortened by 0 bases and J by 2 bases, with 8 bases between the two germline ends. The CDR3 DNA is TGTGCCAGCAGCTTGGGGACACGCAACACTGAAGCTTTCTTT. Its protein is CASSLGTRNTEAFF.

This rearrangement joins TRBV28 to TRBJ2-7; D may be TRBD2 (6 bases). There are 12 residues in the CDR3. V lost 9 bases and J 3 bases, leaving 12 bases between the germline ends. Germline loops: CDR1 MDHEN, CDR2 SYDVKM. The CDR3 protein is CASSRRGYEQYF. CDR3 coding DNA: TGTGCCAGTTCCCGGCGGGGCTACGAGCAGTACTTC.

This chain connects TRBV5-1 to TRBJ2-1; 8 positions match TRBD2. The junction had 12 bases not matched to a gene; V was cut back by 4 bases and J by 9 bases. Germline V gene lookup returns CDR1 SGHRS and CDR2 YFSETQ. The CDR3 spans 15 residues. The CDR3 DNA is TGCGCCAGCAGCGGTCGGACTAGCCCCTCCAGTGAGCAGTTCTTC. This codes for CASSGRTSPSSEQFF.

In its sample, this clone was seen once. The chain combines TRBV21-1 with TRBJ1-2; TRBD1 is the table's D call, not checked against the DNA. TRBV21-1 is a pseudogene locus. This CDR3 is built from 15 residues. CDR3 sequence (DNA): TGTGCCAGCAGCAAAGGGGACAGTGCTAACTATGGCTACACCTTC. It is translated as CASSKGDSANYGYTF.

The chain employs TRBV16 and TRBJ2-7, with 7 bases identical to TRBD2. CDR1 KGHSY and CDR2 FQNENV come from the germline V gene. Trimming at V came to 1 base and at J to 3 bases, leaving 9 bases not matched to a gene. CDR3 length: 16 residues. In nucleotides, the CDR3 is TGTGCCAGCAGCCAATGGTCTAGCGGACCATTCTACGAGCAGTACTTC. Protein sequence: CASSQWSSGPFYEQYF.

The V and J genes are TRBV6-5 and TRBJ2-1; no firm D call. The V end lost 0 bases, the J end lost 4 bases, and 7 bases lay between the germline ends. This CDR3 contains 14 residues. Germline assignment: CDR1 MNHEY and CDR2 SVGAGI. CDR3 sequence reads: CASSYSTAYNEQFF. The CDR3 nucleotides are TGTGCCAGCAGTTACTCTACAGCTTACAATGAGCAGTTCTTC.

The chain has TRBV7-6 and TRBJ2-3, with 12 bases fitting TRBD2. The CDR3 is made up of 17 amino acids. V was pared by 5 bases and J by 2 bases, with 8 bases of the junction left unmatched. The germline gives CDR1 SGHVS, CDR2 FNYEAQ. The CDR3 nucleotides read TGTGCCAGCAGCGATGGCCTAGCGGGAGGGATCACAGATACGCAGTATTTT. This sequence encodes CASSDGLAGGITDTQYF.

This clone was detected only a few times. V gene TRBV18 combines with J gene TRBJ2-7; D may be TRBD1 (6 bases). The V gene's germline CDR1 is KGHSH and CDR2 LQKENI. The CDR3 loop spans 14 amino acids. V was cut by 3 bases and J by 2 bases, with 11 bases left in between. The CDR3 DNA reads TGTGCCAGCTCACCCGGGACACTTACCTACGAGCAGTACTTC. Translation gives CASSPGTLTYEQYF.

This chain uses TRBV6-6 with TRBJ2-2; 8 nucleotides line up with TRBD1. Trimming at V came to 6 bases and at J to 5 bases, leaving 5 bases not matched to a gene. CDR1 MNHNY and CDR2 SVGAGI come from the germline V gene (reference sequence). The CDR3 runs 14 residues. CDR3 sequence: CASRGRQGTGELFF. In nucleotides, the CDR3 is TGTGCCAGCAGGGGCCGACAGGGGACCGGGGAGCTGTTTTTT.

The chain recombines TRBV6-5 with TRBJ2-7; 9 nucleotides align to TRBD2. V shed 0 bases, J shed 7 bases, and the junction held 7 bases outside the gene matches. The CDR3 consists of 15 residues. From germline, CDR1 is MNHEY and CDR2 SVGAGI. The CDR3 here is CASSYSPRLAGEQYF. In DNA form, the CDR3 reads TGTGCCAGCAGTTACTCTCCCAGGCTAGCGGGGGAGCAGTACTTC.

The chain recombines TRBV5-5 with TRBJ2-2; a weak D match, TRBD2 (5 bases). In germline, CDR1 is SGHKS, CDR2 YYEKEE (reference sequence). The CDR3 consists of 15 residues. The germline V and J ends were trimmed by 4 bases and 3 bases, with 13 bases remaining between them. This chain's CDR3 is CASSPDGGDTGELFF. The CDR3 nucleotides read TGTGCCAGCAGCCCGGACGGAGGTGACACCGGGGAGCTGTTTTTT.

In DNA, the CDR3 is TGTGCCAGCAGTCCGGGACAGGGTATGGATACGCAGTATTTT. Translated, it gives CASSPGQGMDTQYF. This chain links TRBV6-5 with TRBJ2-3; 9 bases fit TRBD1. With 5 bases clipped from V and 6 bases from J, the junction kept 6 bases outside the gene matches. The CDR3 covers 14 residues. From germline, CDR1 is MNHEY and CDR2 SVGAGI.

The chain uses TRBV7-9 and TRBJ2-3; 9 positions agree with TRBD1. Trimming removed 5 bases from V and 6 bases from J; junction bases left unmatched: 9. The V gene's germline CDR1 is SEHNR and CDR2 FQNEAQ (reference sequence). The length of the CDR3 is 15 residues. CDR3 residues: CASSPRTGVADTQYF. The CDR3 DNA reads TGTGCCAGCAGCCCTCGGACAGGGGTGGCCGATACGCAGTATTTT.

The CDR3 sequence is CASSLGGADTQYF. As DNA, the CDR3 is TGCGCCAGCAGCTTAGGGGGGGCAGATACGCAGTATTTT. The genes are TRBV4-3 and TRBJ2-3; weak D call: TRBD2 (7 bases). This CDR3 has 13 residues. Germline CDR1 LGHNA, CDR2 YSLEER. Trimming removed 5 bases from V and 4 bases from J, with 10 bases in between.

The chain links TRBV29-1 to TRBJ2-1; a weak D match, TRBD1 (6 bases). CDR3 length equals 14 residues. Germline V gene sequence: CDR1 SQVTM, CDR2 ANQGSEA. V lost 7 bases, J lost 3 bases, and 16 bases lay in between. The CDR3 here is CSGITGYRYNEQFF. Here the CDR3 DNA reads TGCAGCGGTATAACAGGGTATCGCTACAATGAGCAGTTCTTC.

This clone was found once. The rearrangement uses TRBV11-2 and TRBJ2-7; 8 nucleotides line up with TRBD2. CDR3 length: 12 residues. Germline values: CDR1 SGHAT, CDR2 FQNNGV. Trimming took 10 bases from V and 4 from J; bases not matched to a gene: 6. The CDR3 loop reads CATGGVSYEQYF. In DNA form, the CDR3 reads TGTGCCACCGGGGGGGTGTCTTACGAGCAGTACTTC. Full variable domain (missing parts from reference TRBV11-2 and TRBJ2-7): EAGVAQSPRYKIIEKRQSVAFWCNPISGHATLYWYQQILGQGPKLLIQFQNNGVVDDSQLPKDRFSAERLKGVDSTLKIQPAKLEDSAVYLCATGGVSYEQYFGPGTRLTVT.

The V call is TRBV6-6, the J call TRBJ1-2, with unresolved D. Per germline, CDR1 MNHNY and CDR2 SVGAGI (reference sequence). V was trimmed by 6 bases and J by 1 base, leaving 9 bases between them. The length of the CDR3 is 13 residues. CDR3 in amino acids: CASREGGNYGYTF. The DNA of the CDR3 is TGTGCCAGCAGAGAGGGTGGTAACTATGGCTACACCTTC.